This entry lists 8 T cell receptor beta chains sequenced from one sample in a study of identical twins. In TCRdb, the 5' RACE reads were re-called with MiXCR into one record per CDR3 protein. The sample lists more than 350,000 distinct CDR3 sequences, 8.5% to 10% occurring once. Sequenced: naive T cells sorted from blood. The receptor set was obtained from a woman between 50 and 59 years old in good health.

This clonotype was counted a few times. CDR3 nucleotide sequence: TGTGCCAGCAGGGAAGTGAACACCGGGGAGCTGTTTTTT. Its translation: CASREVNTGELFF. The rearrangement joins TRBV7-9 to TRBJ2-2; the D is unclear. The CDR3 runs 13 residues. The V gene's germline CDR1 is SEHNR and CDR2 FQNEAQ (reference sequence). The V end lost 6 bases, the J end lost 1 base, and 6 bases lay between the germline ends.

This chain uses TRBV6-2 or TRBV6-3 with TRBJ2-3; no firm D call. V was pared by 7 bases and J by 6 bases, with 11 bases between. Germline CDR1 and CDR2: MNHEY and SVGEGT. The CDR3 spans 12 residues. The CDR3 reads CASKRPGDTQYF. As DNA, the CDR3 is TGTGCCAGCAAGCGACCCGGGGATACGCAGTATTTT.

The CDR3 here is CATSTLAGEQYF. The CDR3 DNA is TGTGCCACCAGCACCTTAGCGGGCGAGCAGTACTTC. The chain carries TRBV15 and TRBJ2-7, with 7 bases aligning to TRBD2. V trimming: 4 bases; J trimming: 6 bases; junction bases outside the gene matches: 3. The CDR3 sequence is 12 residues long. Germline V gives CDR1 LNHNV, CDR2 YYDKDF (reference sequence).

In its sample, this clonotype was seen a few times. This chain joins TRBV4-1 and TRBJ2-7, with 9 bases lining up with TRBD1. The germline CDR1 and CDR2 sequences are MGHRA and YSYEKL. The CDR3 is 19 amino acids. With 4 bases clipped from V and 2 bases from J, the junction kept 18 bases outside the gene matches. DNA for the CDR3: TGCGCCAGCAGCCTGGCCGGGGACAGGGTGTTCTGGGAACCCTACGAGCAGTACTTC. Protein product: CASSLAGDRVFWEPYEQYF.

This rearrangement joins TRBV14 to TRBJ2-1; 7 bases are shared with TRBD1. CDR3 length: 18 amino acids. The J segment lost 5 bases and the V segment lost 3 bases, leaving 16 bases of the junction unmatched. In germline, CDR1 is SGHDN, CDR2 FVKESK. CDR3 bases: TGTGCCAGCAGCCACGGACTCTTACAGGGGCGGATCAACAATGAGCAGTTCTTC. Amino acids: CASSHGLLQGRINNEQFF.

This clonotype was counted between two and nine times. The gene calls are TRBV20-1 and TRBJ2-3; TRBD2 aligns across 10 bases. V shed 6 bases, J shed 6 bases, and the junction held 9 bases outside the gene matches. CDR1 DFQATT and CDR2 SNEGSKA come from the germline V gene (reference sequence). The CDR3 is 14 amino acids. For the CDR3, the DNA is TGCAGTGCGCCCCTAGCGGGAGTTGTCGATACGCAGTATTTT. The encoded protein is CSAPLAGVVDTQYF.

V gene TRBV6-6 combines with J gene TRBJ1-2, with TRBD1 identical over 8 bases. The CDR3 has 11 amino acids. Germline assignment: CDR1 MNHNY and CDR2 SVGAGI (reference sequence). V lost 11 bases, J lost 5 bases, and 4 bases stayed unmatched. Written as DNA, the CDR3 is TGTGCCGGCCAGGGGGCTTATGGCTACACCTTC. It translates to CAGQGAYGYTF.

This clonotype turned up a few times. The gene calls are TRBV5-1 and TRBJ2-7, with 10 bases fitting TRBD2. The V and J ends lost 0 bases and 2 bases, in that order; junction bases with no gene match: 8. The CDR3 consists of 17 residues. Germline V gene sequence: CDR1 SGHRS, CDR2 YFSETQ. The CDR3 nucleotides read TGCGCCAGCAGCTTGGGCGCTAGCGGGAGCTTGACCTACGAGCAGTACGTC. Translated: CASSLGASGSLTYEQYV.